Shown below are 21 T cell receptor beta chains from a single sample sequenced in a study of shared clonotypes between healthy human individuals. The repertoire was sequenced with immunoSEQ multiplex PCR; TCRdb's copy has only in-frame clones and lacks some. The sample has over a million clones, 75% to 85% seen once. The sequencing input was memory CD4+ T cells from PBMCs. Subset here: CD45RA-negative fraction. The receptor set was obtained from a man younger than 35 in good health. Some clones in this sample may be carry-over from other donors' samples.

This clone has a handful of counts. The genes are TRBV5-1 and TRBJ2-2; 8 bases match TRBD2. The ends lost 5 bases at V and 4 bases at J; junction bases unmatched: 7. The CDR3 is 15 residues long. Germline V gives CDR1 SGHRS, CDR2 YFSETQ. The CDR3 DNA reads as TGCGCCAGCAGTAGCAAGGCGGGGGGCACCGGGGAGCTGTTTTTT. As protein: CASSSKAGGTGELFF.

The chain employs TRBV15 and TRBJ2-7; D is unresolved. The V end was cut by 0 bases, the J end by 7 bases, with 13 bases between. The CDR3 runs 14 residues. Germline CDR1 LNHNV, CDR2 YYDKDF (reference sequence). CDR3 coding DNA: TGTGCCACCAGCAGAGATCAAGGGTTGGGAGAGCAGTACTTC. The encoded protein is CATSRDQGLGEQYF.

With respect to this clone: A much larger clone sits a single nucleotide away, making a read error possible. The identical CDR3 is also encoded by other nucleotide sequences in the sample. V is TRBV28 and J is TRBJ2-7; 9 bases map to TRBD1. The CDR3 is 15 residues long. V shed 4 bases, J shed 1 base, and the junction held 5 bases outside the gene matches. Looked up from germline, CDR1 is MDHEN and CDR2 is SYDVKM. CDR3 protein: CASSSPGQGSYEQYF. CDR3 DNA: TGTGCCAGCAGTTCCCCGGGACAGGGTTCCTACGAGCAGTACTTC.

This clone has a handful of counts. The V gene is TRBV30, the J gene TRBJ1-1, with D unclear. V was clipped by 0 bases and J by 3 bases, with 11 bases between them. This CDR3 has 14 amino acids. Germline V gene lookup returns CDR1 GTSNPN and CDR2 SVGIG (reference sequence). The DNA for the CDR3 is TGTGCCTGGAGTGTTGGAGGGATCCACACTGAAGCTTTCTTT. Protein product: CAWSVGGIHTEAFF.

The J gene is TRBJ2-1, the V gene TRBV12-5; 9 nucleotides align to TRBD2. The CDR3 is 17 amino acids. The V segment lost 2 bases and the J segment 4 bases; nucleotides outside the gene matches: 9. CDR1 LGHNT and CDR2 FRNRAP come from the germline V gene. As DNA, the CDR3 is TGTGCTAGTGGTTTGACCCAATCTAGCGGGACATACAATGAGCAGTTCTTC. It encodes CASGLTQSSGTYNEQFF.

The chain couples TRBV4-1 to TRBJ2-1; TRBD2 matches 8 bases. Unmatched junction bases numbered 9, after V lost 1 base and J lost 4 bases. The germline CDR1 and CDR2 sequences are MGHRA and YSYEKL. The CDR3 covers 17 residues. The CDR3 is CASSQAAGANLYNEQFF. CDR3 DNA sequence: TGCGCCAGCAGCCAAGCAGCGGGAGCGAATCTTTACAATGAGCAGTTCTTC.

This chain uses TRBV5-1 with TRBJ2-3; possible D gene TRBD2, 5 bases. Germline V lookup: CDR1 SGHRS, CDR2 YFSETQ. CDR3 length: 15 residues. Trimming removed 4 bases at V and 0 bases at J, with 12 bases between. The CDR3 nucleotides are TGCGCCAGCAGCAGCGGAACGGTTAGCACAGATACGCAGTATTTT. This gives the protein CASSSGTVSTDTQYF. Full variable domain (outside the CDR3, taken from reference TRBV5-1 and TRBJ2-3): KAGVTQTPRYLIKTRGQQVTLSCSPISGHRSVSWYQQTPGQGLQFLFEYFSETQRNKGNFPGRFSGRQFSNSRSEMNVSTLELGDSALYLCASSSGTVSTDTQYFGPGTRLTVL.

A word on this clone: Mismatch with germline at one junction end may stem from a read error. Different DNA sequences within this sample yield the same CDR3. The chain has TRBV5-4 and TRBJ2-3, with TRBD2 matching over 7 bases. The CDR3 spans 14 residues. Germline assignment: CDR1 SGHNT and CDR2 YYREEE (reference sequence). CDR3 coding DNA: TGCGCCAGCAGCTTGAAGCTGGGGGAGGGTACGCAGTATTTT. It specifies CASSLKLGEGTQYF.

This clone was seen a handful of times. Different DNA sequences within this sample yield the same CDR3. CDR3 DNA: TGTGCCAGCAGTGTCGGGACAGGGGATGAAAAACTGTTTTTT. This codes for CASSVGTGDEKLFF. The chain joins TRBV7-9 to TRBJ1-4; 10 bases are shared with TRBD1. Germline V gene sequence: CDR1 SEHNR, CDR2 FQNEAQ (reference sequence). Trimming cost V 6 bases and J 6 bases; bases outside gene matches: 4. The CDR3 has 14 amino acids. The whole variable domain, remainder taken from reference TRBV7-9 and TRBJ1-4, is DTGVSQNPRHKITKRGQNVTFRCDPISEHNRLYWYRQTLGQGPEFLTYFQNEAQLEKSRLLSDRFSAERPKGSFSTLEIQRTEQGDSAMYLCASSVGTGDEKLFFGSGTQLSVL.

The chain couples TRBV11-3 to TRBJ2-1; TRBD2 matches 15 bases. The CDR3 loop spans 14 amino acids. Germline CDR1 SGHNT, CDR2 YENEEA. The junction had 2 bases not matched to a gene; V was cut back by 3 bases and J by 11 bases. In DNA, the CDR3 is TGTGCCAGCAGCTTGGGGACTAGCGGGAGGCAGCAGTTCTTC. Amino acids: CASSLGTSGRQQFF.

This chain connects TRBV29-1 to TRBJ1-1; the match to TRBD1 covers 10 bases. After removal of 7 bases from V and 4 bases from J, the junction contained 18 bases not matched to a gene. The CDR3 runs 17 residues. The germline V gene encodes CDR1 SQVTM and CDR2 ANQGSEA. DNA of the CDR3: TGCAGCGCCAGGACAGGGGGTAGATCCCCCTTTACCACTGAAGCTTTCTTT. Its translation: CSARTGGRSPFTTEAFF.

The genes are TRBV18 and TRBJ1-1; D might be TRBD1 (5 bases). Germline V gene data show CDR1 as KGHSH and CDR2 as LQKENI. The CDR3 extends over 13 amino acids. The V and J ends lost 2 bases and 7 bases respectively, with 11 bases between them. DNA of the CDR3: TGTGCCAGCTCACCATCGAGGACACTTGAAGCTTTCTTT. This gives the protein CASSPSRTLEAFF.

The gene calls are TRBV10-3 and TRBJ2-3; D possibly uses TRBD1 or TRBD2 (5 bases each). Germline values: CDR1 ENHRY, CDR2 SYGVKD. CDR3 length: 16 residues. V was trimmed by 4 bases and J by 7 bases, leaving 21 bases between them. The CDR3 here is CAISASEGRGPYTQYF. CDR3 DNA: TGTGCCATCAGTGCTTCAGAGGGAAGGGGTCCATATACGCAGTATTTT.

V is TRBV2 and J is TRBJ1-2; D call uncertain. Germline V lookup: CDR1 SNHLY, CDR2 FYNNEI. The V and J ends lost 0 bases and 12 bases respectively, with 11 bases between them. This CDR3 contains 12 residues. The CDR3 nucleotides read TGTGCCAGCAGTGAAGCTAGCCTGGTGGACACCTTC. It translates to CASSEASLVDTF. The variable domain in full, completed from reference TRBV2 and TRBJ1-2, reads EPEVTQTPSHQVTQMGQEVILRCVPISNHLYFYWYRQILGQKVEFLVSFYNNEISEKSEIFDDQFSVERPDGSNFTLKIRSTKLEDSAMYFCASSEASLVDTFGSGTRLTVV.

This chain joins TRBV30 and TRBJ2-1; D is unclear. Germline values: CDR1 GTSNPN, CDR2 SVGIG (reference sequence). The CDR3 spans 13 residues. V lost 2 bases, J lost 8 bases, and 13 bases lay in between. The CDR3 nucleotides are TGTGCCTGGAGTCCCCGCATAGGCGATGAGCAGTTCTTC. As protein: CAWSPRIGDEQFF.

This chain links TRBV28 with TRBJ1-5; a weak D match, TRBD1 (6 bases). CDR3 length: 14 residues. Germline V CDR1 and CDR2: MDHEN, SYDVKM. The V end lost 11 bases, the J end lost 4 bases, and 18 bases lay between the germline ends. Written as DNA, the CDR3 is TGTGCCGCGTGGGGGCAGCCAAGAAATCAGCCCCAGCATTTT. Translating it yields CAAWGQPRNQPQHF.

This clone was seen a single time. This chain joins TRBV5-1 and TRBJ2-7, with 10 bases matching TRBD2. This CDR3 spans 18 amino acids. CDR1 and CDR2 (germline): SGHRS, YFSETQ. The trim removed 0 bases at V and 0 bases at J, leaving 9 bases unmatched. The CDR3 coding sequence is TGCGCCAGCAGCTTGGCTCTAGCGGGAGCGATCCGCTCCTACGAGCAGTACTTC. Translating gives CASSLALAGAIRSYEQYF. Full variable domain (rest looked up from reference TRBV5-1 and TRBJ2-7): KAGVTQTPRYLIKTRGQQVTLSCSPISGHRSVSWYQQTPGQGLQFLFEYFSETQRNKGNFPGRFSGRQFSNSRSEMNVSTLELGDSALYLCASSLALAGAIRSYEQYFGPGTRLTVT.

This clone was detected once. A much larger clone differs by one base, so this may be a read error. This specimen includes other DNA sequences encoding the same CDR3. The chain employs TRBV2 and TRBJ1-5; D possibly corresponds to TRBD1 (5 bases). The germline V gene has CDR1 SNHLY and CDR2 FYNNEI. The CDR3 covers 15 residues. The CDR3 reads CASSEGRRVDQPQHF. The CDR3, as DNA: TGTGCCAGCAGTGAAGGGCGCAGGGTAGATCAACCCCAGCATTTT.

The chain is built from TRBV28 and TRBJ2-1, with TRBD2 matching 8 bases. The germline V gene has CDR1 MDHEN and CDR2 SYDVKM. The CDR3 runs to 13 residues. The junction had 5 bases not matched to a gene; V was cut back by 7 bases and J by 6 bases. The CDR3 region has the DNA TGTGCCAGCACCGGGGGGGCGCCCAATGAGCAGTTCTTC. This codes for CASTGGAPNEQFF.

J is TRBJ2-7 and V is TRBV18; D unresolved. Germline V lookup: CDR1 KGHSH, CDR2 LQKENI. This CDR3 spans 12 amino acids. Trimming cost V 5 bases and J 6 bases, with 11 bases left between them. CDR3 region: CASSRRLTEQYF. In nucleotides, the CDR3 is TGTGCCAGCTCAAGACGCCTGACCGAGCAGTACTTC.

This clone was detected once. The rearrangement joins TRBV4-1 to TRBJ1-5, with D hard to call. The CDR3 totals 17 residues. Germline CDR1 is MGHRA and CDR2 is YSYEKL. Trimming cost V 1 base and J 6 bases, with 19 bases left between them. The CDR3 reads CASSQVLTRGVRQPQHF. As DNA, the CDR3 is TGCGCCAGCAGCCAAGTTTTAACGCGCGGGGTGCGTCAGCCCCAGCATTTT.